This TCR beta chain was identified during a study of a mutant IDH1 vaccine in newly diagnosed glioma. Time point of the sample: week 11, during vaccination. All doses held 300 ug of mutant IDH1 20-mer peptide, with topical imiquimod. Generated by immunoSEQ multiplex PCR, the TCRdb table keeps only in-frame clones and is missing some. The data show roughly 120,000 clones, around 80% seen once. There are 12 residues in the CDR3. V was shortened by 7 bases and J by 11 bases, with 14 bases between the two germline ends. Germline V gene data show CDR1 as LNHDA and CDR2 as SQIVND (reference sequence). Remarks on this clone: Its antigen is undetermined.

The material sequenced was PBMCs, taken from a glioma patient whose treatment included an IDH1 peptide vaccine. The clonotype was recovered from a man aged 35 to 55 with glioma. V gene TRBV19 combines with J gene TRBJ1-4, with D possibly matching TRBD1 (6 bases). As DNA, the CDR3 is TGTGCCAGTACCATATTGGGGGCGAAACTGTTTTTT. This gives the protein CASTILGAKLFF. Together with reference TRBV19 and TRBJ1-4, the CDR3 gives the full variable domain: DGGITQSPKYLFRKEGQNVTLSCEQNLNHDAMYWYRQDPGQGLRLIYYSQIVNDFQKGDIAEGYSVSREKKESFPLTVTSAQKNPTAFYLCASTILGAKLFFGSGTQLSVL.